The 10 T cell receptor beta chains in this list originate from one sample, sequenced in a study of molecular identifiers for immune sequencing clone quantification. TCRdb re-called the PCR reads with MiXCR, one entry per CDR3 protein. In the table there are about 65,000 distinct CDR3 sequences, about 17% of which are singletons. Specimen: naive CD8+ T cells from blood, with Jurkat cell RNA spiked in. Subset denoted: FACS-sorted CD8+CD4-CCR7+CD45RA+ naive T cells. These TCRs come from a human donor in good health. Some libraries in this study had Jurkat cell RNA spiked in.

This clonotype was counted a few times. This may be a read error, as it is one base from a much larger clone. In this CDR3 the conserved last residue, phenylalanine or tryptophan, is missing, so a read error is likely. The gene calls are TRBV29-1 and TRBJ1-2; D gene unclear. Trimming cost V 0 bases and J 9 bases, with 20 bases left between them. CDR1 is SQVTM and CDR2 is ANQGSEA in the germline V gene. This CDR3 spans 15 amino acids. Written as DNA, the CDR3 is TGCAGCGTTGAAGATCTAAGGACGGCCTTTGATCGCTACACCCTC. Its translation: CSVEDLRTAFDRYTL.

This clonotype has ten or more counts. J is TRBJ2-3 and V is TRBV11-3, with 10 bases aligning to TRBD2. Per the germline V gene, CDR1 is SGHNT and CDR2 is YENEEA. This CDR3 contains 14 residues. V lost 5 bases, J lost 4 bases, and 3 bases stayed unmatched. The CDR3 DNA reads as TGTGCCAGCAGCCCTAGCGGGAGCCCAGATACGCAGTATTTT. It translates to CASSPSGSPDTQYF. Full variable domain (remainder filled in from reference TRBV11-3 and TRBJ2-3): EAGVVQSPRYKIIEKKQPVAFWCNPISGHNTLYWYLQNLGQGPELLIRYENEEAVDDSQLPKDRFSAERLKGVDSTLKIQPAELGDSAVYLCASSPSGSPDTQYFGPGTRLTVL.

This clonotype was recorded many times. The chain recombines TRBV19 with TRBJ1-1; no reliable D call. Germline loops: CDR1 LNHDA, CDR2 SQIVND (reference sequence). V gave up 7 bases and J gave up 3 bases, with 6 bases separating them. This CDR3 contains 11 residues. Here the CDR3 reads CASKDYTEAFF. The CDR3 bases are TGTGCCAGTAAGGACTACACTGAAGCTTTCTTT.

At least ten counts were recorded for this clonotype. This chain links TRBV7-3 with TRBJ2-1; 12 positions agree with TRBD1. CDR1 is SGHTA, CDR2 FQGTGA, per germline. V was pared by 3 bases and J by 8 bases, with 5 bases of the junction left unmatched. The CDR3 extends over 15 amino acids. The DNA of the CDR3 is TGTGCCAGCAGCTTGGGGACAGGGGGCCGCGATGAGCAGTTCTTC. Its protein is CASSLGTGGRDEQFF.

As for this clonotype: A read error may explain this, as a much larger clone is one base away. Without the conserved terminal phenylalanine or tryptophan, this CDR3 likely stems from a read error. The DNA is omitted, as the CDR3 cannot be located on it reliably, and the CDR3 follows TCRdb's listing. The chain uses TRBV19 and TRBJ2-1; TRBD2, the table's D call, lacks a check against the DNA. Germline V gene lookup returns CDR1 LNHDA and CDR2 SQIVND (reference sequence). From its first to its last residue, the CDR3 has 8 amino acids. The CDR3 here is CTSSISSG.

In its sample, this clonotype was seen many times. The V and J genes are TRBV7-8 and TRBJ2-4; 11 bases fit TRBD1. CDR1 is SGHVS and CDR2 is FQNEAQ in the germline V gene. The length of the CDR3 is 17 residues. The V and J ends lost 6 bases and 0 bases, in that order; junction bases with no gene match: 7. In DNA form, the CDR3 reads TGTGCCAGCAGAGGGACAGGGGGGAGACTAGCCAAAAACATTCAGTACTTC. Its translation: CASRGTGGRLAKNIQYF.

In its sample, this clonotype was seen many times. V and J are TRBV12-3 or TRBV12-4 and TRBJ2-1, with D possibly matching TRBD1 (6 bases). The length of the CDR3 is 17 residues. V dropped 0 bases and J dropped 8 bases, with 20 bases sitting between them. The CDR3 here is CASSLAVGTPRGDEQFF. The CDR3 nucleotides read TGTGCCAGCAGTTTAGCCGTTGGGACCCCCAGGGGCGATGAGCAGTTCTTC.

This clonotype was counted ten times or more. CDR3 sequence reads: CASSEAGQGEASTINEQFF. The CDR3, as DNA: TGTGCCAGCAGTGAAGCCGGACAGGGGGAGGCTAGCACGATTAATGAGCAGTTCTTC. The V call is TRBV2, the J call TRBJ2-1; 10 nucleotides match TRBD1. V lost 0 bases and J lost 7; bases outside the gene matches: 15. The CDR3 extends over 19 amino acids. The germline V gene encodes CDR1 SNHLY and CDR2 FYNNEI. Variable domain in full (rest from reference TRBV2 and TRBJ2-1): EPEVTQTPSHQVTQMGQEVILRCVPISNHLYFYWYRQILGQKVEFLVSFYNNEISEKSEIFDDQFSVERPDGSNFTLKIRSTKLEDSAMYFCASSEAGQGEASTINEQFFGPGTRLTVL.

Regarding this clonotype: One base away lies a much larger clone, so this may be a sequencing read error. V and J are TRBV5-6 and TRBJ2-3; D assignment may be TRBD1 or TRBD2 (5 bases each). Germline V lookup: CDR1 SGHDT, CDR2 YYEEEE. With 4 bases removed from V and 2 bases from J, the gap between germline ends came to 17 bases. This CDR3 region has 16 residues. CDR3 sequence reads: CASSEGESFYTDTQYF. The CDR3 DNA reads TGTGCCAGCAGCGAAGGGGAGAGCTTTTACACAGATACGCAGTATTTT.

About this clonotype itself: A junction boundary mismatches the germline segment, possibly from a read error. V and J are TRBV28 and TRBJ2-7; 10 nucleotides match TRBD1. Germline V gene sequence: CDR1 MDHEN, CDR2 SYDVKM. The CDR3 is 15 residues long. The CDR3 spells CASRFRDRGSYEQYF. CDR3 DNA sequence: TGTGCCAGCCGTTTCAGGGACAGGGGCTCCTACGAGCAGTACTTC.